The clone carrying this T cell receptor (beta chain) has a handful of counts. The antigen is undetermined. This record comes from a study of cytomegalovirus exposure and HLA in healthy donors. Across the study: The roughly 110 validation repertoires were produced on the same platform as the 670 or so repertoires of the first cohort. This was reported in a later analysis. Study-level results: Using the classifier, cytomegalovirus status was reportedly diagnosed with high specificity and sensitivity. The tendency of first-cohort TCR clusters to co-occur in the 90 to 150 validation repertoires was the finding of a later analysis.

Germline CDR1 reads SNHLY; CDR2 reads FYNNEI. This CDR3 has 13 residues. Trimming removed 7 bases from V and 7 bases from J, with 16 bases in between. Using immunoSEQ multiplex PCR, the repertoire was profiled, and TCRdb retains in-frame clones only, with some absent. Of tens of thousands of clones listed, roughly 94% were seen once; the top ten hold 0.5% to 0.75%. The gene calls are TRBV2 and TRBJ1-2; maybe TRBD1 (5 bases). Specimen: PBMCs. The receptor's source is a woman between 18 and 30 years old in good health and CMV-seronegative. The CDR3 region is CASTVGQRAGYTF. The CDR3 DNA is TGTGCCAGCACCGTGGGGCAGCGCGCTGGCTACACCTTC.